This TCR beta chain was recorded in a study of T cells after posttransplantation cyclophosphamide. Only one count was recorded for this clone. Its specificity is unknown. The germline V gene has CDR1 SGHRS and CDR2 YFSETQ. V shed 1 base and J shed 3 bases, with 11 bases lying between them. The CDR3 totals 15 residues. Overall study results and limits: Skin or GI-infiltrating T cells shared few TRB sequences with blood. After PTCy, TRB diversity resembled that of CNI/methotrexate controls. Donor CD8+ memory clones often dominated recipient blood repertoires at later times.

On the day of bone marrow donation, the related graft donor provided peripheral blood. Assay: immunoSEQ multiplex PCR; the TCRdb copy retains only in-frame clones and omits some. The sample consists of around 43,000 clones, roughly 92% of them appearing once. The sequenced sample consisted of PBMCs. The V call is TRBV5-1, the J call TRBJ2-1; D possibly corresponds to TRBD2 (6 bases). This TCR was sampled from a woman in her forties or fifties in good health and a related stem cell transplant donor. Here the CDR3 DNA reads TGCGCCAGCAGCTTGCTCGGGAGTAGCTACAATGAGCAGTTCTTC. It is translated as CASSLLGSSYNEQFF.